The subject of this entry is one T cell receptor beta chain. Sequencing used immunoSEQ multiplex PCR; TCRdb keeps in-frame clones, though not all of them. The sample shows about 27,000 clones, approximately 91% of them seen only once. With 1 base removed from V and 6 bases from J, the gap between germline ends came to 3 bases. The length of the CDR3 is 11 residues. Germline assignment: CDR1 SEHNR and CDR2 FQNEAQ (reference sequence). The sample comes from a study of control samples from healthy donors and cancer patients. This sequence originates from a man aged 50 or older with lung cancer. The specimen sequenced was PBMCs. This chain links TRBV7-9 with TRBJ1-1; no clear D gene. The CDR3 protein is CASSLVAEAFF. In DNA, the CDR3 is TGTGCCAGCAGCTTAGTGGCTGAAGCTTTCTTT.